This entry features one TCR beta chain sequence. Germline CDR1 is MDHEN and CDR2 is SYDVKM. Trimming left V 6 bases short and J 2 bases short, with 10 bases between. CDR3 length equals 13 residues. TCRdb keeps only in-frame clones here, not all; method: immunoSEQ multiplex PCR. Of 200,000 to 300,000 clones listed, about 87% are singletons. This entry comes from a study of blood T cell repertoires in COVID-19. The gene calls are TRBV28 and TRBJ1-2; tentative D call: TRBD1 (5 bases). This sequence originates from a woman between 65 and 79 years old with active or convalescent COVID-19. Sequenced input: peripheral blood. The CDR3 loop reads CASSLDRNYGYTF. The CDR3 DNA sequence: TGTGCCAGCAGCTTAGACAGAAACTATGGCTACACCTTC.